This entry is about one T cell receptor (beta chain). Its specificity is unknown. Profiling relied on immunoSEQ multiplex PCR, and the TCRdb table lists in-frame clones only, not all of them. The data contain about 180,000 clones, approximately 90% of them singletons. This record belongs to a study of T cell responses to AZD1222 COVID-19 vaccine. In the study overall: Second-dose timings of about 4 or about 12 weeks were pooled. The study's findings and limits: Baseline serostatus was positive in only a handful of AZD1222 recipients.

With 8 bases removed from V and 6 bases from J, the gap between germline ends came to 21 bases. CDR1 and CDR2 from the germline V gene are SGHTS and YDEGEE. This CDR3 contains 15 residues. The receptor was isolated from an adult in good health. The sample was peripheral blood, taken on day 0 of AZD1222 vaccination. The rearrangement links TRBV5-8 to TRBJ2-1; TRBD1 or TRBD2 may be the D gene (5 bases each). In DNA, the CDR3 is TGTGCCAGTAAAGCTACCGGGACCGTCGGCAATGAGCAGTTCTTC. Its protein product is CASKATGTVGNEQFF.